What follows is one T cell receptor (beta chain) and its context. The data derive from a study of T cells in Graves' hyperthyroidism and ophthalmopathy. The CDR3 regions of TCR beta were amplified from RNA transcripts. Primed by the HTBI set, a first-round RT-PCR was run on the TCR CDR3. MiXCR, applied by TCRdb to the multiplex PCR reads, yields one record per CDR3 protein. The top ten hold about 8.9% of the sample, which has tens of thousands of distinct CDR3 sequences, roughly 50% seen once. V shed 4 bases and J shed 0 bases, with 4 bases lying between them. The CDR3 runs 13 residues. Germline CDR1 is SEHNR and CDR2 is FQNEAQ (reference sequence).

This receptor was identified in a woman in her forties or fifties with Graves' ophthalmopathy. This chain uses TRBV7-9 with TRBJ2-1, with unresolved D. The sequenced sample was blood. The DNA of the CDR3 is TGTGCCAGCAGCTACCTCTCCTACAATGAGCAGTTCTTC. Encoded protein: CASSYLSYNEQFF.